This is a list of T cell receptor beta chains from one sample in a study of blood T cell repertoires in COVID-19. Sequenced by immunoSEQ multiplex PCR; TCRdb stores in-frame clones only, minus some. Among 200,000 to 250,000 clones, around 85% were seen once, and the ten largest hold roughly a sixth. Specimen: PBMCs or T cells enriched from blood (not recorded which). The source is a man between 40 and 49 years old who had recovered from COVID-19. CDR3s include the opening cysteine and the closing phenylalanine or tryptophan. A D gene is named only where the DNA matches it firmly. Clone size, where shown, is once, few, many, or a class for clones that have expanded.

clone size,J gene,D gene,V gene,CDR3 protein,CDR3 DNA
.,TRBJ2-1,TRBD2,TRBV3-1/TRBV3-2,CASSQDFSGRGDNEQFF,TGTGCCAGCAGCCAAGACTTTAGCGGGAGAGGGGATAATGAGCAGTTCTTC
once,TRBJ2-1,.,TRBV23-1,CASSRYPGLSGNEQFF,TGCGCCAGCAGTCGCTACCCCGGACTATCGGGCAATGAGCAGTTCTTC
.,TRBJ2-1,.,TRBV2,CASSEDSGSTRNEQFF,TGTGCCAGCAGTGAAGATTCCGGGAGTACCCGCAATGAGCAGTTCTTC
.,TRBJ1-2,TRBD1,TRBV29-1,CSAEGQGVGYGYTF,TGCAGCGCCGAGGGACAGGGGGTTGGCTATGGCTACACCTTC
once,TRBJ2-1,TRBD1,TRBV3-1/TRBV3-2,CASSLRTGEDEQFF,TGTGCCAGCAGCCTAAGGACAGGGGAGGATGAGCAGTTCTTC
.,TRBJ2-7,.,TRBV5-1,CASSLEGRAEEQYF,TGCGCCAGCAGCTTGGAAGGCAGGGCGGAGGAGCAGTACTTC
.,TRBJ2-3,.,TRBV5-1,CASSLGFDSSGTDTQYF,TGCGCCAGCAGCTTGGGGTTTGACAGCTCAGGCACAGATACGCAGTATTTT
.,TRBJ2-7,TRBD1,TRBV13,CASSWETGGFYEQYF,TGTGCCAGCAGCTGGGAGACAGGGGGCTTCTACGAGCAGTACTTC
few,TRBJ2-2,TRBD1,TRBV6-4,CASSEGDRDTGELFF,TGTGCCAGCAGTGAGGGGGACAGGGACACCGGGGAGCTGTTTTTT
.,TRBJ2-1,TRBD1,TRBV7-2,CASSRDRGSYNEQFF,TGTGCCAGCAGCCGTGACAGGGGGTCCTACAATGAGCAGTTCTTC
.,TRBJ1-2,.,TRBV19,CASMAMREGYTF,TGTGCCAGTATGGCCATGCGGGAAGGCTACACCTTC
.,TRBJ1-1,.,TRBV12-3/TRBV12-4,CASSLGGNTEAFF,TGTGCCAGCAGTTTGGGGGGTAACACTGAAGCTTTCTTT
.,TRBJ2-1,.,TRBV27,CASSPISFSYNEQFF,TGTGCCAGCAGCCCAATTAGTTTCTCCTACAATGAGCAGTTCTTC
.,TRBJ2-5,.,TRBV7-2,CASSLVLETQYF,TGTGCCAGCAGCTTAGTATTGGAGACCCAGTACTTC
.,TRBJ1-5,TRBD1,TRBV7-2,CASSLTGQGNQPQHF,TGTGCCAGCAGCTTAACGGGACAGGGAAATCAGCCCCAGCATTTT
.,TRBJ2-5,.,TRBV18,CASSSEETQYF,TGTGCCAGCTCATCCGAAGAGACCCAGTACTTC
.,TRBJ2-6,.,TRBV7-9,CASELHLRVGLSGANVLTF,TGTGCCAGCGAACTCCACTTACGGGTTGGTCTCTCTGGGGCCAACGTCCTGACTTTC
.,TRBJ1-5,.,TRBV28,CASSLVWGVQPQHF,TGTGCCAGCAGTTTAGTTTGGGGGGTCCAGCCCCAGCATTTT
few,TRBJ1-6,TRBD1,TRBV18,CASSPGQARGGLHF,TGTGCCAGCTCTCCGGGACAGGCTCGAGGGGGACTCCACTTT
.,TRBJ1-4,.,TRBV18,CASSQTATNEKLFF,TGTGCCAGCTCACAAACAGCAACTAATGAAAAACTGTTTTTT
.,TRBJ1-5,TRBD1,TRBV19,CASSITGGSQPQHF,TGTGCCAGTAGTATAACAGGGGGCAGTCAGCCCCAGCATTTT
.,TRBJ2-2,TRBD2,TRBV29-1,CSVSSGSPTGELFF,TGCAGCGTCTCGAGCGGGAGCCCGACCGGGGAGCTGTTTTTT
few,TRBJ2-3,TRBD2,TRBV7-8,CASSPQVIIREGSTDTQYF,TGTGCCAGCAGCCCCCAGGTTATTATACGGGAGGGTAGCACAGATACGCAGTATTTT
.,TRBJ1-1,.,TRBV3-1/TRBV3-2,CASSQGQMNTEAFF,TGTGCCAGCAGCCAAGGACAGATGAACACTGAAGCTTTCTTT
.,TRBJ1-5,TRBD1,TRBV10-3,CATDRGIGNQPQHF,TGTGCCACGGACAGGGGGATTGGCAATCAGCCCCAGCATTTT
.,TRBJ1-4,TRBD1,TRBV2,CASSLRTGPGEKLFF,TGTGCCAGCAGTCTTAGGACAGGCCCTGGTGAAAAACTGTTTTTT
few,TRBJ2-7,TRBD1,TRBV6-5,CASSTRQGVYEQYF,TGTGCCAGCAGCACACGACAGGGGGTCTACGAGCAGTACTTC